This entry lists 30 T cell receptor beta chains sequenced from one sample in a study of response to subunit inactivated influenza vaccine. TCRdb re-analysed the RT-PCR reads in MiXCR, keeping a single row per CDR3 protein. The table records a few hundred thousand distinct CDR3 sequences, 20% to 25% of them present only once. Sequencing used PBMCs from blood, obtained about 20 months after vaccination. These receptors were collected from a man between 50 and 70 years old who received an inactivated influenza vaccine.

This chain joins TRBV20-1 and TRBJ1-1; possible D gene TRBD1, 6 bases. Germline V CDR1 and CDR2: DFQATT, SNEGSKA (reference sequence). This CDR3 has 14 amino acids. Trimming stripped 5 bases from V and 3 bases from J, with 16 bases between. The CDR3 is CSAGRGGHYTEAFF. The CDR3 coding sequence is TGCAGTGCTGGACGCGGGGGGCATTACACTGAAGCTTTCTTT.

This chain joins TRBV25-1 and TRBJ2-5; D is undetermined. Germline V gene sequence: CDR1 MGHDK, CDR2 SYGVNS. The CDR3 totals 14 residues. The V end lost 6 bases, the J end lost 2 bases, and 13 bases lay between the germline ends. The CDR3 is CASSAMGGQETQYF. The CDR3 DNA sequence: TGTGCCAGCAGCGCCATGGGCGGTCAAGAGACCCAGTACTTC.

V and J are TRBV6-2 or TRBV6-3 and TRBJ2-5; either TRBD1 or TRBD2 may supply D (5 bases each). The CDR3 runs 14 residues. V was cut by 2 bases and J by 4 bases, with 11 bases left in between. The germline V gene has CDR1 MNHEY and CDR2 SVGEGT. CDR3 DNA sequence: TGTGCCAGCAGTTACGGGTCTGGGGGAGAGACCCAGTACTTC. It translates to CASSYGSGGETQYF.

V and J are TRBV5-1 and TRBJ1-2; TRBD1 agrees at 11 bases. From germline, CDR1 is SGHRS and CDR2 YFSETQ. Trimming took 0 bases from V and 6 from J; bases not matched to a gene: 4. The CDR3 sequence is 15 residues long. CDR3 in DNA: TGCGCCAGCAGCTTGGGGACAGGGGGCGGCGATGGCTACACCTTC. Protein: CASSLGTGGGDGYTF. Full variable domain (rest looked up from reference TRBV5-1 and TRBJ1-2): KAGVTQTPRYLIKTRGQQVTLSCSPISGHRSVSWYQQTPGQGLQFLFEYFSETQRNKGNFPGRFSGRQFSNSRSEMNVSTLELGDSALYLCASSLGTGGGDGYTFGSGTRLTVV.

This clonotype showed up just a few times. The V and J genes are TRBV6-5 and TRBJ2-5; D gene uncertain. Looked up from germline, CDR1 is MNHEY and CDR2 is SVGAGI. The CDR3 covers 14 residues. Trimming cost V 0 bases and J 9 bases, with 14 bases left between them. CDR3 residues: CASSYSIGLKAQYF. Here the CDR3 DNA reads TGTGCCAGCAGTTACTCGATAGGTCTTAAGGCCCAGTACTTC.

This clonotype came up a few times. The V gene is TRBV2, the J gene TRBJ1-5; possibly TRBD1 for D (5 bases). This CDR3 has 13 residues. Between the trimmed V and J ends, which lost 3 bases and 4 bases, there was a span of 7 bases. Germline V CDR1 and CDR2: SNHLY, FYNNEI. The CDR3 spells CASSDDRNQPQHF. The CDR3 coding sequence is TGTGCCAGCAGTGATGACAGAAATCAGCCCCAGCATTTT.

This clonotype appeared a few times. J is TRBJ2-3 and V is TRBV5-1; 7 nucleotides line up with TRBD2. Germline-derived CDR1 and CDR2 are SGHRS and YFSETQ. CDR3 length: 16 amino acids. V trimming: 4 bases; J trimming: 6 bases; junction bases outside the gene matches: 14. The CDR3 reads CASSRRLGTTTDTQYF. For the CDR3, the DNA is TGCGCCAGCAGCCGCCGGCTCGGGACTACTACGGATACGCAGTATTTT.

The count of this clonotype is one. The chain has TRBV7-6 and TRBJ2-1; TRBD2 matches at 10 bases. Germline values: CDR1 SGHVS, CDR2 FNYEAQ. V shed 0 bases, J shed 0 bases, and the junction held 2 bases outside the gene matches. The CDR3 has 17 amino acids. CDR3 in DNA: TGTGCCAGCAGCTTAGCGGCTAGCGGGAGCTCCTACAATGAGCAGTTCTTC. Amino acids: CASSLAASGSSYNEQFF.

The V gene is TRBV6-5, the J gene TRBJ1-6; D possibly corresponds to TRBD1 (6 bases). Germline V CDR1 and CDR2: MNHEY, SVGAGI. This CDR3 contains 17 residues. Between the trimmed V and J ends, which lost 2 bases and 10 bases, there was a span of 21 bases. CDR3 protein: CASSYPSTQGIESPLHF. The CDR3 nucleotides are TGTGCCAGCAGTTACCCATCGACACAGGGAATAGAGTCACCCCTCCACTTT.

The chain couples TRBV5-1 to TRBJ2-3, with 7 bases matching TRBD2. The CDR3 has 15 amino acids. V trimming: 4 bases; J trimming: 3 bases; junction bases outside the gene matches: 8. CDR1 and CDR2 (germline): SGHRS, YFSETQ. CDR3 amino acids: CASSPTSVRTDTQYF. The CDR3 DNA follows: TGCGCCAGCAGCCCTACTAGCGTACGAACAGATACGCAGTATTTT. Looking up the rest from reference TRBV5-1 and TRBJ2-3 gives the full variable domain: KAGVTQTPRYLIKTRGQQVTLSCSPISGHRSVSWYQQTPGQGLQFLFEYFSETQRNKGNFPGRFSGRQFSNSRSEMNVSTLELGDSALYLCASSPTSVRTDTQYFGPGTRLTVL.

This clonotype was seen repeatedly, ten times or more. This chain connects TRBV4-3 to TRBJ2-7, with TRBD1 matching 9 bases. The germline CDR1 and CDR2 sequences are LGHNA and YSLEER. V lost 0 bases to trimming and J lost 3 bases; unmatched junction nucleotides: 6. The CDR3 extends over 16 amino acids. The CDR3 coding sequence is TGCGCCAGCAGCCAAGATTTGGGGACAGGGAACTACGAGCAGTACTTC. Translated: CASSQDLGTGNYEQYF.

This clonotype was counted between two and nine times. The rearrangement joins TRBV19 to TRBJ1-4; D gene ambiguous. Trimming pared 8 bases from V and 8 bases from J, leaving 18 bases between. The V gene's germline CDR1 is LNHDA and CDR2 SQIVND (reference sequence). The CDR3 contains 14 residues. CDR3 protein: CASVHSRGSEKLFF. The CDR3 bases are TGTGCCAGTGTACACTCCCGAGGATCCGAAAAACTGTTTTTT.

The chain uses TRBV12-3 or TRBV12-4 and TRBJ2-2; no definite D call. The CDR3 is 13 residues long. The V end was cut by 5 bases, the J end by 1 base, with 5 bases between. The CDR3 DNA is TGTGCCAGCAGTCCAAAGAACACCGGGGAGCTGTTTTTT. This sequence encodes CASSPKNTGELFF.

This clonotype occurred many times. As DNA, the CDR3 is TGTGCCAGCAGCCCCGACAGGGTCCATTCACCCCTCCACTTT. It encodes CASSPDRVHSPLHF. The V and J genes are TRBV7-9 and TRBJ1-6; 7 nucleotides align to TRBD1. The length of the CDR3 is 14 residues. Germline lookup yields CDR1 SEHNR and CDR2 FQNEAQ (reference sequence). V dropped 5 bases and J dropped 8; count of bases not matched to a gene: 6.

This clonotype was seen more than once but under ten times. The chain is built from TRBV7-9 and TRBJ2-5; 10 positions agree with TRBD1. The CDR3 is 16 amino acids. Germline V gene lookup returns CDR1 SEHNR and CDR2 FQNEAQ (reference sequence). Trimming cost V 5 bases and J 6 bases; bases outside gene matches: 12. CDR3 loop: CASSPIRQGATKTQYF. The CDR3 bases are TGTGCCAGCAGCCCAATTCGACAGGGGGCAACTAAGACCCAGTACTTC.

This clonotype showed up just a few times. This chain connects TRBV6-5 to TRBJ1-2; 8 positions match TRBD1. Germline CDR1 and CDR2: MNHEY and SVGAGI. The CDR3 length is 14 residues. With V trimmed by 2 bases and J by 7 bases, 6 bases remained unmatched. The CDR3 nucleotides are TGTGCCAGCAGTTACGACAGGGGTTTTGCTGGCTACACCTTC. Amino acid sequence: CASSYDRGFAGYTF.

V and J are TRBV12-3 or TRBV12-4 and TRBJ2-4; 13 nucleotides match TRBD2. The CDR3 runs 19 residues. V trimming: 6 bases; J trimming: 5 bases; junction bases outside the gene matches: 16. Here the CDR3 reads CASRGQTSGGTDNENIQYF. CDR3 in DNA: TGTGCCAGCAGGGGACAGACTAGCGGGGGGACGGACAACGAAAACATTCAGTACTTC.

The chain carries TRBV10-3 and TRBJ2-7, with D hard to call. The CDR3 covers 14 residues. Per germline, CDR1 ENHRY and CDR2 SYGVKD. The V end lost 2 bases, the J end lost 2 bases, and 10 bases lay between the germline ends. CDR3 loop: CAISEEGVAYEQYF. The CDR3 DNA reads TGTGCCATCAGTGAGGAAGGAGTTGCCTACGAGCAGTACTTC.

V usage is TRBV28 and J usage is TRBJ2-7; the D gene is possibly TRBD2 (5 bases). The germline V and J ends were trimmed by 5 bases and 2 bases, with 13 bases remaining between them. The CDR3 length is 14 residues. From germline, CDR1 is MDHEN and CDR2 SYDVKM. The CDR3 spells CASSIAVGAYEQYF. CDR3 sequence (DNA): TGTGCCAGCAGTATTGCGGTGGGAGCCTACGAGCAGTACTTC.

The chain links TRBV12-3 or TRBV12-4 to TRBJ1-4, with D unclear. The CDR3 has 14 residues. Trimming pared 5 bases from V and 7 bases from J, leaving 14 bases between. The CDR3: CASSPGRAREKLFF. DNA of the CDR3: TGTGCCAGCAGTCCCGGGAGGGCGCGTGAAAAACTGTTTTTT.

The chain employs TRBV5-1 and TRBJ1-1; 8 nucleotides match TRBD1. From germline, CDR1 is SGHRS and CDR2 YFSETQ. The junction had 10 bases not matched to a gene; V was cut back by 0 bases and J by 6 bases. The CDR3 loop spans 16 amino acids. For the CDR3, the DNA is TGCGCCAGCAGCTTGGCGCTAGACAGGGGAGGGGCTGAAGCTTTCTTT. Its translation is CASSLALDRGGAEAFF.

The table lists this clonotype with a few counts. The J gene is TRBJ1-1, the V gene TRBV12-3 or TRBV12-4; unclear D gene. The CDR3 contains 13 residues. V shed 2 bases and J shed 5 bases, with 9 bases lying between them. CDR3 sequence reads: CASSLSGRTEAFF. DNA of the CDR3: TGTGCCAGCAGTTTATCGGGGAGAACTGAAGCTTTCTTT.

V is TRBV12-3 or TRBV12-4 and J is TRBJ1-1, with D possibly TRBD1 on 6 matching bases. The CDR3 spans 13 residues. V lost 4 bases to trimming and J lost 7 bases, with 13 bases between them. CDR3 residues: CASSSGGLVEAFF. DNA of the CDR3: TGTGCCAGCAGTTCGGGGGGGCTGGTTGAAGCTTTCTTT.

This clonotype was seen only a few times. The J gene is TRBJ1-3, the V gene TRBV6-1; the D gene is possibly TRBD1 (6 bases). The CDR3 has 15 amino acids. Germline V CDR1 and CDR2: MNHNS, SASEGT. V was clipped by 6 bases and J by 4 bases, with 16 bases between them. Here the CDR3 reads CASRRGVSSGNTIYF. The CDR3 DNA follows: TGTGCCAGCAGGAGGGGGGTTTCGTCAGGAAACACCATATATTTT.

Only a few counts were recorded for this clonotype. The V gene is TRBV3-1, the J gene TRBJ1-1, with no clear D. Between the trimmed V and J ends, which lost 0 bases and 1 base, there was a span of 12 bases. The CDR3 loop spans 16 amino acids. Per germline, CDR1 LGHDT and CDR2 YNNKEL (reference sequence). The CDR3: CASSQERVKQNTEAFF. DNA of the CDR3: TGTGCCAGCAGCCAAGAACGAGTGAAACAGAACACTGAAGCTTTCTTT.

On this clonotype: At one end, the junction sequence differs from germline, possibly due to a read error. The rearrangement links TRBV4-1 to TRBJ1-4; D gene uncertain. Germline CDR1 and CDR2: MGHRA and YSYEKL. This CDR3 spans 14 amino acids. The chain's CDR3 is CASSHGRSNKKLFF. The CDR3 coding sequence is TGCGCCAGCAGCCATGGCCGGAGTAATAAAAAACTGTTTTTT.

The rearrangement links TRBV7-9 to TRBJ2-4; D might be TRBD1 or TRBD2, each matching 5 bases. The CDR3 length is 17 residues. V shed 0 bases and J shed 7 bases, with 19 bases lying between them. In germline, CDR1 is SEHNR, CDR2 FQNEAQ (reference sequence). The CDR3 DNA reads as TGTGCCAGCAGCTTAGCGGGCACTGGACAAAGAGGGAACATTCAGTACTTC. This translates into CASSLAGTGQRGNIQYF.

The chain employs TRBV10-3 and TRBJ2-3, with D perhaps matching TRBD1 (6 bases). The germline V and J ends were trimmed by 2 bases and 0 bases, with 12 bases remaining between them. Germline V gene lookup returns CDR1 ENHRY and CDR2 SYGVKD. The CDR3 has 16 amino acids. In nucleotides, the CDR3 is TGTGCCATCAGTGAGGGCAGGGGCTACAGCACAGATACGCAGTATTTT. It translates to CAISEGRGYSTDTQYF.

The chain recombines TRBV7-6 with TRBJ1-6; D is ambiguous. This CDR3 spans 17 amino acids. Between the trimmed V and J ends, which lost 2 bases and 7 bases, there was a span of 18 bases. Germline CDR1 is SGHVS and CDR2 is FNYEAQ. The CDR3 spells CASSLMAGSGANSPLHF. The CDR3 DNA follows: TGTGCCAGCAGCTTAATGGCGGGCAGTGGAGCGAATTCACCCCTCCACTTT.

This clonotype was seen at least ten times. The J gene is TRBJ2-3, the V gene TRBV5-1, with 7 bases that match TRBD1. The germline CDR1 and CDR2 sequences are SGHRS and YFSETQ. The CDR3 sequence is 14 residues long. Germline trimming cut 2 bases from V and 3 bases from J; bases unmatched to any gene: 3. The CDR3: CASSLGGPTDTQYF. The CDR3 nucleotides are TGCGCCAGCAGCTTAGGGGGCCCGACAGATACGCAGTATTTT.